These 27 T cell receptor beta chains share one sample of origin, sequenced in a study of CD8 T cells in ankylosing spondylitis. TCRdb recomputed calls from the 5' RACE reads with MiXCR, one row per CDR3 protein. The sample includes around 280,000 distinct CDR3 sequences, 20% of them seen just once. The sequenced sample consisted of blood, either unsorted or a sorted T cell fraction (not recorded which). The receptors were gathered from a male donor with ankylosing spondylitis or in good health (not recorded which).

This clonotype came up a few times. The chain employs TRBV12-3 or TRBV12-4 and TRBJ2-1; TRBD2 agrees at 8 bases. V was clipped by 10 bases and J by 7 bases; unmatched bases: 6. The CDR3 contains 12 residues. The DNA of the CDR3 is TGTGCCAACGGGAGGGCCGGGAATGAGCAGTTCTTC. The encoded protein is CANGRAGNEQFF.

The chain carries TRBV5-1 and TRBJ2-3, with D possibly TRBD2 on 6 matching bases. The germline V gene has CDR1 SGHRS and CDR2 YFSETQ. V was clipped by 1 base and J by 2 bases, with 11 bases between them. The CDR3 extends over 15 amino acids. The CDR3 loop reads CASSLPLAVTDTQYF. CDR3 nucleotide sequence: TGCGCCAGCAGCTTGCCGTTAGCGGTCACAGATACGCAGTATTTT.

At least ten counts were recorded for this clonotype. The V call is TRBV12-3 or TRBV12-4, the J call TRBJ1-2; TRBD1 matches at 8 bases. With V trimmed by 5 bases and J by 7 bases, 3 bases remained unmatched. This CDR3 spans 12 amino acids. Here the CDR3 DNA reads TGTGCCAGCAGTGGACAGGGCCCTGGCTACACCTTC. Protein: CASSGQGPGYTF.

The chain uses TRBV19 and TRBJ2-3, with D perhaps matching TRBD2 (6 bases). V lost 3 bases to trimming and J lost 6 bases, with 10 bases between them. CDR1 LNHDA and CDR2 SQIVND come from the germline V gene (reference sequence). The CDR3 is 13 amino acids. The CDR3 is CASSISLADTQYF. The CDR3 DNA is TGTGCCAGTAGTATTTCCCTAGCGGATACGCAGTATTTT.

This clonotype turned up a few times. The J gene is TRBJ2-1, the V gene TRBV27; D is ambiguous. The germline gives CDR1 MNHEY, CDR2 SMNVEV (reference sequence). The CDR3 is made up of 13 amino acids. The V gene lost 2 bases and the J gene lost 7 bases, with 9 bases spanning the gap. The CDR3 is CASSLIDRNEQFF. The CDR3 DNA is TGTGCCAGCAGTTTAATCGACCGGAATGAGCAGTTCTTC.

The rearrangement links TRBV2 to TRBJ2-7; perhaps D is TRBD1 or TRBD2 (5 bases each). Between the trimmed V and J ends, which lost 3 bases and 5 bases, there was a span of 8 bases. The CDR3 spans 12 residues. The germline V gene encodes CDR1 SNHLY and CDR2 FYNNEI. CDR3 region: CASSEGPDEQYV. For the CDR3, the DNA is TGTGCCAGCAGTGAGGGACCGGACGAGCAGTACGTC.

Many counts were recorded for this clonotype. The V and J genes are TRBV5-1 and TRBJ2-1; D not resolved. The CDR3 is made up of 15 amino acids. Germline-derived CDR1 and CDR2 are SGHRS and YFSETQ. V was trimmed by 5 bases and J by 0 bases, leaving 12 bases between them. The chain's CDR3 is CASSREGSSYNEQFF. For the CDR3, the DNA is TGCGCCAGCAGTCGAGAAGGTAGCTCCTACAATGAGCAGTTCTTC.

This clonotype was found many times. J is TRBJ2-3 and V is TRBV10-3; D is undetermined. V lost 4 bases to trimming and J lost 5 bases, with 10 bases between them. The CDR3 is made up of 13 amino acids. In germline, CDR1 is ENHRY, CDR2 SYGVKD. CDR3 amino acids: CAISAAERDTQYF. In DNA form, the CDR3 reads TGTGCCATCAGTGCGGCTGAGAGAGATACGCAGTATTTT.

In the case of this clonotype: A much larger clone lies a single base off, so this may be a read error. The chain recombines TRBV28 with TRBJ2-1; TRBD2 agrees at 8 bases. After removal of 4 bases from V and 12 bases from J, the junction contained 14 bases not matched to a gene. The CDR3 is 15 residues long. Germline V gene sequence: CDR1 MDHEN, CDR2 SYDVKM. CDR3 DNA sequence: TGTGCCAGCAGTTCCCTCGAGCGGGAGTTTCGTGGGCAGTTCTTC. Protein product: CASSSLEREFRGQFF.

This clonotype was picked up many times. This sequence joins TRBV6-4 and TRBJ2-2, with D maybe TRBD2 (5 bases). This CDR3 spans 14 amino acids. The germline V gene encodes CDR1 MRHNA and CDR2 SNTAGT. V was clipped by 3 bases and J by 3 bases, with 8 bases between them. The CDR3 region has the DNA TGTGCCAGCAGTGAGATGGAGGACACCGGGGAGCTGTTTTTT. It encodes CASSEMEDTGELFF.

The V gene is TRBV5-1, the J gene TRBJ2-3; perhaps TRBD2 as D (6 bases). The germline gives CDR1 SGHRS, CDR2 YFSETQ. The CDR3 has 14 residues. Trimming took off 3 bases at V and 3 bases at J, with 11 bases between the two ends. CDR3 sequence: CASSSAGITDTQYF. Written as DNA, the CDR3 is TGCGCCAGCAGCTCGGCGGGAATAACAGATACGCAGTATTTT.

This sequence joins TRBV21-1 and TRBJ2-7. TRBV21-1 is a recognized pseudogene. The CDR3 loop spans 14 amino acids. CDR3 in DNA: TGTGCCAGCAGCAACTCTAACAGAACCTACGAGCAGTACGTC. This encodes CASSNSNRTYEQYV.

The chain is built from TRBV2 and TRBJ2-5, with TRBD2 identical over 13 bases. The germline gives CDR1 SNHLY, CDR2 FYNNEI. CDR3 length: 16 residues. Germline trimming cut 7 bases from V and 2 bases from J; bases unmatched to any gene: 7. The CDR3 loop is CASTAPLAGGQETQYF. DNA for the CDR3: TGTGCCAGCACTGCCCCACTAGCGGGAGGGCAAGAGACCCAGTACTTC.

This clonotype was detected ten times or more. CDR3 nucleotide sequence: TGTGCCAGCAGTTTAGGGGAGTCAACTGAAGCTTTCTTT. Its translation is CASSLGESTEAFF. This chain connects TRBV12-3 or TRBV12-4 to TRBJ1-1, with D hard to call. Trimming removed 1 base from V and 5 bases from J, with 8 bases in between. The CDR3 extends over 13 amino acids.

The V and J genes are TRBV5-6 and TRBJ2-7; D is perhaps TRBD2 (7 bases). This CDR3 comprises 15 residues. The V gene's germline CDR1 is SGHDT and CDR2 YYEEEE. Trimming cost V 3 bases and J 7 bases, with 20 bases left between them. The CDR3 coding sequence is TGTGCCAGCAGCTCACTCAGGGGTCTAGCGGCTGAGCAGTACGTC. This encodes CASSSLRGLAAEQYV.

This clonotype appeared a single time. V is TRBV5-4 and J is TRBJ2-7, with TRBD2 identical over 12 bases. Germline V CDR1 and CDR2: SGHNT, YYREEE (reference sequence). V dropped 5 bases and J dropped 0; count of bases not matched to a gene: 3. The CDR3 runs to 15 residues. Here the CDR3 DNA reads TGTGCCAGCAGGCCACTAGCGGGAGGCTCCTACGAGCAGTACGTC. Amino acid sequence: CASRPLAGGSYEQYV.

The chain couples TRBV4-2 to TRBJ2-4, with 9 bases that match TRBD2. Germline CDR1 and CDR2: LGHNA and YNFKEQ. The CDR3 is 15 residues long. The ends lost 1 base at V and 5 bases at J; junction bases unmatched: 3. CDR3 amino acids: CASSQGGTSQNIQYF. The DNA of the CDR3 is TGTGCCAGCAGCCAAGGGGGGACTAGCCAAAACATTCAGTACTTC.

This clonotype has just a few counts. The V and J genes are TRBV6-4 and TRBJ2-3; D is unclear. The V end was cut by 3 bases, the J end by 4 bases, with 8 bases between. The CDR3 sequence is 13 residues long. CDR1 is MRHNA, CDR2 SNTAGT, per germline. The CDR3 region is CASSDVISDTQYF. The CDR3 nucleotides read TGTGCCAGCAGTGATGTAATTTCAGATACGCAGTATTTT.

This clonotype was detected a few times. This sequence joins TRBV20-1 and TRBJ1-5; 8 bases are a match to TRBD1. The CDR3 consists of 15 residues. V was clipped by 3 bases and J by 3 bases; unmatched bases: 7. CDR1 is DFQATT and CDR2 is SNEGSKA in the germline V gene (reference sequence). CDR3: CSASATGGVNQPQHF. The DNA of the CDR3 is TGCAGTGCTAGTGCTACAGGGGGGGTCAATCAGCCCCAGCATTTT.

This clonotype was seen a handful of times. This chain links TRBV27 with TRBJ2-3; 8 bases are a match to TRBD1. The V gene end was trimmed by 1 base and the J gene end by 4 bases; junction bases not matched to a gene: 1. Germline lookup yields CDR1 MNHEY and CDR2 SMNVEV (reference sequence). The CDR3 spans 14 residues. The chain's CDR3 is CASSLLTGADTQYF. CDR3 sequence (DNA): TGTGCCAGCAGTTTATTGACAGGGGCAGATACGCAGTATTTT.

To note about this clonotype: A much larger clone lies one base from this, so it may be a read error. This rearrangement joins TRBV10-3 to TRBJ1-4; no clear D. Germline CDR1 ENHRY, CDR2 SYGVKD. V lost 10 bases and J lost 3, with 12 bases in between. This CDR3 has 13 amino acids. CDR3 coding DNA: TGTGCCACTACGATGAGGCCTAATGAAAAACTGTTTTTT. It is translated as CATTMRPNEKLFF.

This clonotype was seen many times. V gene TRBV4-1 combines with J gene TRBJ1-1; D is perhaps TRBD1 (5 bases). Trimming left V 0 bases short and J 0 bases short, with 11 bases between. Germline CDR1 reads MGHRA; CDR2 reads YSYEKL. The CDR3 covers 16 residues. The CDR3 here is CASSQDTTAMNTEAFF. For the CDR3, the DNA is TGCGCCAGCAGCCAAGACACGACAGCAATGAACACTGAAGCTTTCTTT.

In this sample, this clonotype turned up a few times. The CDR3 spells CSVDPGGVADTQYF. The CDR3 coding sequence is TGCAGCGTTGACCCGGGAGGAGTGGCAGATACGCAGTATTTT. The V and J genes are TRBV29-1 and TRBJ2-3; TRBD2 matches 7 bases. The ends lost 3 bases at V and 4 bases at J; junction bases unmatched: 7. CDR1 is SQVTM and CDR2 is ANQGSEA in the germline V gene. This CDR3 contains 14 residues.

CDR3 bases: TGCAGTGCTAACCTACTAGCGGGAGCCTCCTACAATGAGCAGTTCTTC. It specifies CSANLLAGASYNEQFF. The V gene is TRBV20-1, the J gene TRBJ2-1, with TRBD2 identical over 11 bases. The junction had 5 bases not matched to a gene; V was cut back by 4 bases and J by 0 bases. The CDR3 spans 16 residues. CDR1 is DFQATT and CDR2 is SNEGSKA in the germline V gene (reference sequence).

This clonotype has only one observation. The CDR3 is CASSPHGGRNEQFF. CDR3 coding DNA: TGTGCCAGCAGTCCACATGGAGGACGCAATGAGCAGTTCTTC. The chain recombines TRBV6-1 with TRBJ2-1, with D maybe TRBD2 (5 bases). Germline assignment: CDR1 MNHNS and CDR2 SASEGT. Trimming shortened V by 5 bases and J by 6 bases, and 14 bases separated the two germline ends. The length of the CDR3 is 14 residues.

J is TRBJ2-5 and V is TRBV5-1, with D uncertain. Trimming removed 4 bases from V and 4 bases from J, with 8 bases in between. Germline V gene lookup returns CDR1 SGHRS and CDR2 YFSETQ. The CDR3 runs to 12 residues. CDR3 in DNA: TGCGCCAGCAGCCAACAATTAGAGACCCAGTACTTC. Amino acids: CASSQQLETQYF.

This clonotype was seen at least ten times. The rearrangement links TRBV10-3 to TRBJ1-1, with D uncertain. The CDR3 runs to 14 residues. CDR1 is ENHRY and CDR2 is SYGVKD in the germline V gene. V shed 10 bases and J shed 0 bases, with 15 bases lying between them. In DNA form, the CDR3 reads TGTGCCACCCGAGTAGCAGGAATGAACACTGAAGCTTTCTTT. This gives the protein CATRVAGMNTEAFF.